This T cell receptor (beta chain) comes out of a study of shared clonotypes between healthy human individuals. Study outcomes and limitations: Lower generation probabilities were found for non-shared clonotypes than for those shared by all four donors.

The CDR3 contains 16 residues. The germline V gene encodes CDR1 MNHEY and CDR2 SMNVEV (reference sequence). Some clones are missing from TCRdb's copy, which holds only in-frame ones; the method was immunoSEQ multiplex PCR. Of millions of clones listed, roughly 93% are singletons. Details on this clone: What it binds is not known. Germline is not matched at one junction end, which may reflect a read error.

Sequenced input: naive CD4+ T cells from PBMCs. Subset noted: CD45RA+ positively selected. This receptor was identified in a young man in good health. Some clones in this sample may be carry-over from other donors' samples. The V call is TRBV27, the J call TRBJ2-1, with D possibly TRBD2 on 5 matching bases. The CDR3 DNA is TGTGCCAGTAGTTTATCACGGTTTAGCGTCTACAATGAGCAGTTCTTC. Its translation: CASSLSRFSVYNEQFF.